The clone carrying this T cell receptor beta chain was detected only a few times. Its antigen is unidentified. These data originate in a study of cytomegalovirus exposure and HLA in healthy donors. General study findings and limits: It was likely that a cluster of highly shared sequence variants was a sequencing artifact.

The study sampled nominally healthy donors, though unrecorded immune exposures were likely. CDR3 length: 13 residues. Germline V gene sequence: CDR1 LNHDA, CDR2 SQIVND (reference sequence). V was pared by 5 bases and J by 4 bases, with 12 bases between. A multiplex PCR was run with 60 Vbeta primers and 13 Jbeta primers. The data were produced by immunoSEQ multiplex PCR, yet TCRdb's version contains in-frame clones alone and is incomplete. The sample records 130,000 or so clones, almost 85% being singletons. The sequenced sample consisted of PBMCs. V usage is TRBV19 and J usage is TRBJ2-7; D is perhaps TRBD2 (5 bases). The receptor comes from a woman younger than 35 in good health and CMV-seronegative. The CDR3 here is CASSVLVGYEQYF. DNA of the CDR3: TGTGCCAGTAGTGTACTAGTGGGGTACGAGCAGTACTTC.